This T cell receptor beta chain derives from a study of post-analysis software for immune sequencing data (dated by TCRdb to the mid-2010s). A note on the overall study: Recorded disease courses included relapsing-remitting, secondary progressive and progressive-relapsing multiple sclerosis, with some patients lacking subtype annotation. A subset of samples was prepared in parallel using single-end sample barcoding, then pooled and co-amplified after Illumina adapter ligation. The patient repertoires were set against under 13 previously published healthy control repertoires from donors whose ages ranged from roughly 6 to 27 years.

For this clonotype: What antigen it recognizes has not been identified. Per-base quality was not reported, and no clone a single base away is much larger than it.

CDR1 SQVTM and CDR2 ANQGSEA were looked up in the germline V gene. The cysteine opens and the phenylalanine closes a CDR3 of 13 amino acids. Only the CDR3 portion is preserved as DNA: 39 bases, with reading frame beginning at the first base. Compared with germline, V lacks 3 bases and J lacks 5 bases; bases without a gene match: 2. The library was obtained by PCR. The sequencer was an Illumina HiSeq 2500. To reduce PCR and sequencing biases, unique molecular identifiers were built into the TCR beta cDNA libraries. About 500,000 cDNA molecules were obtained for every 1 to 10 million input T cells, so each molecule roughly corresponded to one T cell. The patient libraries were prepared and sequenced using the same protocol as the earlier healthy control dataset. Samples belonging to the same batch were prepared together, multiplexed and sequenced on a shared HiSeq lane. In the paper's pipeline: MIGEC was used to process the raw barcoded reads, and molecular identifier groups with only a single read were discarded before consensus assembly and CDR3 extraction. Clonotype tables were post-analysed with VDJtools, normalizing diversity by down-sampling all datasets to the smallest sample size. In repertoire overlap clustering, CDR3 amino acid sequences, but not nucleotide sequences, were matched to correct batch-related cross-sample contamination. The public reads were reanalyzed by TCRdb: fastp trimming at Q25, MiXCR alignment, in-frame beta chains only. Rows matching on CDR3 protein sequence are summarized as one entry with the most common DNA and genes. TCRdb's processing, not the authors' own work, is the source of the V and J calls. The sample yields about 770,000 distinct CDR3 sequences; 40% to 55% were counted once. The top ten constitute approximately 5% of the sample.

Beyond this particular receptor, the publication reports: Multiple sclerosis patients had significantly lower normalized Chao1 diversity than controls, a result that suggests substantial peripheral T-cell clonal expansion. The multiple sclerosis patient group was slightly younger than the control group. Strong co-clustering of samples prepared in the same batch was shown by direct clustering with F measure, prompting a batch-effect correction. Significantly higher frequencies in patients than in controls were found for about 5 TRBV segments, including TRBV5-6, TRBV5-1 and TRBV20-1.

TCR beta repertoires were profiled from peripheral blood of about a dozen young patients with multiple sclerosis to demonstrate the VDJtools post-analysis software. The multiple sclerosis patients were children and adolescents between 6 and 15 years of age. Recombination joined TRBV29-1 with TRBJ2-2; TRBD2 matches 8 bases in the middle. Sample: blood. This TCR derives from a girl aged 10 to 17 with multiple sclerosis. The nucleotide sequence is given as TGCAGCGTTGATAGCGGGAAGACCGGGGAGCTGTTTTTT. Its product reads: CSVDSGKTGELFF.